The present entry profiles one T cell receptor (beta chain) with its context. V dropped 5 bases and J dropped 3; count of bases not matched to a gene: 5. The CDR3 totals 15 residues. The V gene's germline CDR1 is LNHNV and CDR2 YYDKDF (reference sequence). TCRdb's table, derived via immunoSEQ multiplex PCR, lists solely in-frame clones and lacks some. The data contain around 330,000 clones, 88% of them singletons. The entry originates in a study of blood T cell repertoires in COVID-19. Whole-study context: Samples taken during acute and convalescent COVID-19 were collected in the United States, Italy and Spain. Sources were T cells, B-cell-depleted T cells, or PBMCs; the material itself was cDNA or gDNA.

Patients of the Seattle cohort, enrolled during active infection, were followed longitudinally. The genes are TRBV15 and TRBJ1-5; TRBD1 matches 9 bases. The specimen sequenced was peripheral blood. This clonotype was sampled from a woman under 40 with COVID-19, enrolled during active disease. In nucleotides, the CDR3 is TGTGCCACCAGCGCTCACAGGGGGCTCAATCAGCCCCAGCATTTT. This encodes CATSAHRGLNQPQHF. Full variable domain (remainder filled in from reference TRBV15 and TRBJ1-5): DAMVIQNPRYQVTQFGKPVTLSCSQTLNHNVMYWYQQKSSQAPKLLFHYYDKDFNNEADTPDNFQSRRPNTSFCFLDIRSPGLGDTAMYLCATSAHRGLNQPQHFGDGTRLSIL.